This is a list of T cell receptor beta chains from one sample in a study of cytomegalovirus exposure and HLA in healthy donors. Only in-frame clones appear in the TCRdb table, and some are missing; sequencing was by immunoSEQ multiplex PCR. This sample contains 150,000 or so clones. The material sequenced was PBMCs. Every receptor here comes from a middle-aged woman in good health and CMV-seropositive. CDR3s include the opening cysteine and the closing phenylalanine or tryptophan. The D gene is left open where the match is weak.

CDR3 protein	CDR3 DNA	D gene	V gene	J gene
CASSYGGEGETQYF	TGTGCCAGCAGTTACGGAGGGGAAGGAGAGACCCAGTACTTC	NA	TRBV6-6	TRBJ2-5
CASSLVNLRDKIQETQYF	TGTGCCAGCAGCTTGGTGAATCTCCGGGACAAGATCCAAGAGACCCAGTACTTC	NA	TRBV5-6	TRBJ2-5
CASSTALRGVAKNIQYF	TGTGCCAGCAGCACTGCCCTCAGGGGGGTAGCCAAAAACATTCAGTACTTC	NA	TRBV5-8	TRBJ2-4
CASRRPTSGTDPYEQYF	TGTGCCAGCAGGCGACCTACATCGGGGACAGACCCCTACGAGCAGTACTTC	TRBD1	TRBV28	TRBJ2-7
CASSPSGSNNQPQHF	TGTGCCAGCAGCCCTTCTGGCAGTAACAATCAGCCCCAGCATTTT	NA	TRBV7-9	TRBJ1-5
CASSLGGRGNEQFF	TGTGCCAGCAGCTTGGGCGGGAGGGGGAATGAGCAGTTCTTC	TRBD2	TRBV5-6	TRBJ2-1
CASSAEGVDGYTF	TGTGCCAGCAGCGCGGAAGGGGTAGATGGCTACACCTTC	NA	TRBV5-4	TRBJ1-2
CASSKQGNLYGYTF	TGTGCCAGCAGCAAACAGGGAAACCTCTATGGCTACACCTTC	NA	TRBV28	TRBJ1-2
CASRGTGRNQGYTF	TGTGCCAGCCGCGGGACAGGGAGAAACCAAGGCTACACCTTC	TRBD1	TRBV6-1	TRBJ1-2
CASRIGGTGGFGEQFF	TGTGCCAGCAGGATTGGGGGGACTGGGGGGTTCGGTGAGCAGTTCTTC	NA	TRBV2	TRBJ2-1
CASSTPIGGGSIDYYEQNPYEQYF	TGTGCCAGCAGTACGCCCATTGGGGGGGGTAGTATCGACTACTACGAGCAGAACCCCTACGAGCAGTACTTC	TRBD2	TRBV27	TRBJ2-7
CASSDSGGSTDTQYF	TGTGCCAGCAGTGATTCGGGAGGGAGCACAGATACGCAGTATTTT	TRBD2	TRBV6-4	TRBJ2-3
CASSLDRANQPQHF	TGTGCCAGCAGTTTGGACAGGGCCAATCAGCCCCAGCATTTT	TRBD1	TRBV28	TRBJ1-5
CASSSSESSYEQYF	TGTGCCAGCAGTTCTTCTGAGAGCTCCTACGAGCAGTACTTC	NA	TRBV6-6	TRBJ2-7
CASSQGGIAGPTYEQYF	TGCGCCAGCAGCCAAGGGGGAATAGCGGGCCCCACCTACGAGCAGTACTTC	TRBD2	TRBV4-1	TRBJ2-7
CASKTAGRMAYNEQFF	TGTGCCAGCAAAACGGCTGGGAGAATGGCCTACAATGAGCAGTTCTTC	NA	TRBV11-2	TRBJ2-1
CASSLALGAGNTIYF	TGCGCCAGCAGCTTGGCCCTGGGAGCTGGAAACACCATATATTTT	NA	TRBV5-1	TRBJ1-3
CASSPGRDFYEQYF	TGTGCCAGCAGTCCGGGACGGGACTTCTACGAGCAGTACTTC	NA	TRBV6-5	TRBJ2-7
CATSGRDKDQPQHF	TGTGCCACCAGCGGAAGGGACAAAGATCAGCCCCAGCATTTT	NA	TRBV15	TRBJ1-5
CASSLAGTHSYEQYF	TGTGCCAGCAGTTTAGCGGGCACCCACTCCTACGAGCAGTACTTC	NA	TRBV27	TRBJ2-7
CASSAGTSGLSYEQYF	TGCGCCAGCAGCGCCGGGACTAGCGGGCTCTCCTACGAGCAGTACTTC	TRBD2	TRBV5-1	TRBJ2-7
CASRQAGSAGDTQYF	TGTGCCAGCAGACAAGCGGGAAGTGCGGGAGATACGCAGTATTTT	TRBD2	TRBV7-2	TRBJ2-3
CASRSGHLHGYTF	TGTGCCAGCAGGTCGGGACACCTTCATGGCTACACCTTC	NA	TRBV27	TRBJ1-2
CASSLVSTRAHEQYF	TGTGCCAGCAGCTTGGTTTCGACTAGGGCCCACGAGCAGTACTTC	NA	TRBV5-6	TRBJ2-7
CSVRTSGRVLETQYF	TGCAGCGTCCGGACTAGCGGGAGGGTTTTAGAGACCCAGTACTTC	TRBD2	TRBV29-1	TRBJ2-5
CASSIALTVAHTEAFF	TGTGCCAGTAGTATAGCCCTGACAGTGGCGCACACTGAAGCTTTCTTT	NA	TRBV19	TRBJ1-1
CASSLWGGLVGELFF	TGTGCCAGCAGTTTATGGGGAGGACTAGTGGGAGAGCTGTTTTTT	TRBD2	TRBV27	TRBJ2-2
CASSDTGGGNEQFF	TGCGCCAGCAGTGACACGGGAGGTGGCAATGAGCAGTTCTTC	TRBD2	TRBV10-2	TRBJ2-1
CATSRDPAPGDTQYF	TGTGCCACCAGCAGAGACCCGGCACCGGGAGATACGCAGTATTTT	NA	TRBV15	TRBJ2-3
CAISESIFGTPEQSYEQYF	TGTGCCATCAGTGAGTCCATTTTCGGAACGCCCGAACAGTCCTACGAGCAGTACTTC	NA	TRBV10-3	TRBJ2-7
CASKAVGRIYNEQFF	TGTGCCAGCAAGGCAGTCGGGAGAATATACAATGAGCAGTTCTTC	NA	TRBV27	TRBJ2-1
CASSSSGSGANVLTF	TGTGCCAGCAGCTCCTCGGGCTCTGGGGCCAACGTCCTGACTTTC	NA	TRBV9	TRBJ2-6
CASSRDRWYTGELFF	TGTGCCAGCAGTCGGGACAGGTGGTACACCGGGGAGCTGTTTTTT	TRBD1	TRBV28	TRBJ2-2
CASSLVGRSNTGELFF	TGCGCCAGCAGCTTGGTGGGCAGGTCGAACACCGGGGAGCTGTTTTTT	NA	TRBV5-1	TRBJ2-2
CAWTGGPAGFF	TGTGCCTGGACAGGGGGCCCGGCCGGTTTCTTT	TRBD1	TRBV30	TRBJ1-1
CAISESKEGAGETQYF	TGTGCCATCAGTGAGTCGAAGGAGGGGGCGGGAGAGACCCAGTACTTC	NA	TRBV10-3	TRBJ2-5
CASTRGDAEETQYF	TGTGCCAGTACCCGGGGGGACGCGGAGGAGACCCAGTACTTC	TRBD2	TRBV19	TRBJ2-5
CASSLLAGEMETQYF	TGTGCCAGCAGTTTGCTAGCGGGAGAAATGGAGACCCAGTACTTC	TRBD2	TRBV28	TRBJ2-5
CASSALRGSEAFF	TGTGCCAGCAGTGCCCTCCGGGGGAGTGAAGCTTTCTTT	NA	TRBV6-4	TRBJ1-1
CASRFRTGNNQPQHF	TGTGCCAGCAGGTTTAGGACAGGGAACAATCAGCCCCAGCATTTT	TRBD1	TRBV28	TRBJ1-5
CASSVKWTGDGYTF	TGTGCCAGCAGTGTTAAATGGACAGGCGATGGCTACACCTTC	TRBD1	TRBV28	TRBJ1-2
CAWSAPTGGGTDTQYF	TGTGCCTGGAGTGCCCCTACGGGGGGGGGAACAGATACGCAGTATTTT	TRBD2	TRBV30	TRBJ2-3
CASSESSGVTYEQYF	TGTGCCAGCAGTGAAAGTTCGGGAGTGACCTACGAGCAGTACTTC	NA	TRBV2	TRBJ2-7
CASSTPGLPSYEQYF	TGTGCCAGCAGCACCCCCGGACTGCCCTCCTACGAGCAGTACTTC	NA	TRBV28	TRBJ2-7
CASSLATGTSTSYTF	TGTGCCAGCAGCTTAGCCACCGGGACATCAACCAGCTACACCTTC	NA	TRBV7-2	TRBJ1-2
CASSYGIINTEAFF	TGTGCCAGCAGTTACGGCATTATAAACACTGAAGCTTTCTTT	NA	TRBV6-5	TRBJ1-1
CASSLSGNTIYF	TGTGCCAGCAGTCTAAGTGGAAACACCATATATTTT	NA	TRBV6-6	TRBJ1-3
CASSFDRGPGSVREAFF	TGTGCCAGCAGTTTCGACAGGGGCCCCGGCAGTGTTCGTGAAGCTTTCTTT	TRBD1	TRBV28	TRBJ1-1
CASSQNRNEKLFF	TGTGCCAGTTCACAAAACCGAAATGAAAAACTGTTTTTT	NA	TRBV28	TRBJ1-4
CASSEAGRGQYF	TGTGCCAGCAGTGAAGCCGGCAGGGGGCAGTACTTC	NA	TRBV6-1	TRBJ2-7
CASSGTGVAWGYTF	TGTGCCAGCAGCGGCACAGGGGTGGCTTGGGGCTACACCTTC	TRBD1	TRBV7-8	TRBJ1-2
CASSRDQETQYF	TGTGCCAGCAGCAGGGACCAAGAGACCCAGTACTTC	NA	TRBV6-5	TRBJ2-5
CASSPRSLADTQYF	TGTGCCAGCAGCCCCCGGAGTTTGGCAGATACGCAGTATTTT	NA	TRBV5-6	TRBJ2-3
CASSGTAYEQYF	TGCGCCAGCTCCGGGACAGCCTACGAGCAGTACTTC	TRBD1	TRBV5-1	TRBJ2-7
CASSLDGTSQETQYF	TGCGCCAGCAGCTTGGACGGGACTTCCCAAGAGACCCAGTACTTC	NA	TRBV5-1	TRBJ2-5
CASSSHRGQEYSPLHF	TGCGCCAGCAGTTCCCACAGGGGGCAGGAGTATTCACCCCTCCACTTT	TRBD1	TRBV5-1	TRBJ1-6
CASRHQNEKLFF	TGTGCCAGCAGGCACCAGAATGAAAAACTGTTTTTT	NA	TRBV7-9	TRBJ1-4
CAWSVSSPLHF	TGTGCCTGGAGTGTGAGTTCACCCCTCCACTTT	NA	TRBV30	TRBJ1-6